The next 19 T cell receptor beta chains were all read from a single sample in a study of blood T cells in healthy people across ages. Using a J-beta primer mix together with a sample-barcoded 5' primer, a second PCR was run for about 6 to 12 cycles. TCRdb ran MiXCR on the 5' RACE reads and lists one entry per CDR3 protein. The top ten hold 11% of the sample, which has about 1.6 million distinct CDR3 sequences, about 35% seen once. The material sequenced was blood. The receptors here all came from a woman in her twenties or thirties in good health.

This clonotype has a count of ten or more. V is TRBV20-1 and J is TRBJ2-7, with D possibly TRBD2 on 6 matching bases. V lost 6 bases and J 0 bases, leaving 15 bases between the germline ends. The CDR3 is made up of 14 amino acids. The germline CDR1 and CDR2 sequences are DFQATT and SNEGSKA (reference sequence). The CDR3 sequence is CSAGGTLSSYEQYF. DNA of the CDR3: TGCAGTGCGGGCGGGACCCTAAGCTCCTACGAGCAGTACTTC.

The V and J genes are TRBV2 and TRBJ2-2; TRBD1 might be the D (6 bases). The CDR3 runs to 12 residues. Looked up from germline, CDR1 is SNHLY and CDR2 is FYNNEI. Trimming shortened V by 9 bases and J by 3 bases, and 8 bases separated the two germline ends. CDR3 DNA sequence: TGTGCCAGGAACAGGGACACCGGGGAGCTGTTTTTT. This gives the protein CARNRDTGELFF.

The V and J genes are TRBV9 and TRBJ2-3; the match to TRBD2 covers 8 bases. This CDR3 has 18 residues. V shed 1 base and J 0 bases; nucleotides not matched to a gene: 10. CDR1 and CDR2 from the germline V gene are SGDLS and YYNGEE. In DNA, the CDR3 is TGTGCCAGCAGCGTACCATCGGGGGGGCGCGGGAGCACAGATACGCAGTATTTT. It translates to CASSVPSGGRGSTDTQYF.

At least ten counts were recorded for this clonotype. The chain carries TRBV29-1 and TRBJ2-7; 8 bases are shared with TRBD1. There are 13 residues in the CDR3. The J segment lost 5 bases and the V segment lost 5 bases, leaving 8 bases of the junction unmatched. CDR1 is SQVTM, CDR2 ANQGSEA, per germline. CDR3 loop: CSVLPGQVNEQYF. In nucleotides, the CDR3 is TGCAGCGTTCTACCGGGACAGGTGAACGAGCAGTACTTC.

Comment on this clonotype: Being one base from a much bigger clone, this may be a read error. CDR3 loop: CSGERGEGGYTF. The CDR3 DNA reads as TGCAGCGGTGAACGGGGAGAGGGTGGCTACACCTTC. The chain combines TRBV29-1 with TRBJ1-2; no reliable D call. From germline, CDR1 is SQVTM and CDR2 ANQGSEA. CDR3 length: 12 residues.

This clonotype turned up a few times. The rearrangement uses TRBV4-1 and TRBJ2-7; D is possibly TRBD1 or TRBD2 (5 bases each). V was shortened by 3 bases and J by 0 bases, with 9 bases between the two germline ends. Germline loops: CDR1 MGHRA, CDR2 YSYEKL. The CDR3 consists of 14 residues. The DNA of the CDR3 is TGCGCCAGCAGCCACCCAGGGACCTCCTACGAGCAGTACTTC. Encoded protein: CASSHPGTSYEQYF.

V is TRBV29-1 and J is TRBJ1-3, with 8 nucleotides matching TRBD1. From germline, CDR1 is SQVTM and CDR2 ANQGSEA. The CDR3 is 15 amino acids. With V trimmed by 5 bases and J by 3 bases, 9 bases remained unmatched. The CDR3 sequence is CSVQQDRGNGNTIYF. The CDR3 DNA reads TGCAGCGTTCAACAAGACAGGGGAAATGGAAACACCATATATTTT.

This chain joins TRBV12-3 or TRBV12-4 and TRBJ2-6; D not certain. CDR3 length equals 17 residues. Between the trimmed V and J ends, which lost 6 bases and 0 bases, there was a span of 15 bases. The CDR3 here is CASRRSSGFSGANVLTF. CDR3 sequence (DNA): TGTGCCAGCAGAAGAAGCTCAGGATTCTCTGGGGCCAACGTCCTGACTTTC.

The chain combines TRBV10-3 with TRBJ2-1; TRBD2 agrees at 10 bases. J gave up 8 bases and V 8 bases, and 12 bases lay outside the gene matches. The CDR3 is 15 amino acids. Germline values: CDR1 ENHRY, CDR2 SYGVKD. CDR3 nucleotide sequence: TGTGCCATCGAGGAAGCGGGAGGGCCTTTTCATGAGCAGTTCTTC. Translated: CAIEEAGGPFHEQFF.

This clonotype was seen a few times. This chain uses TRBV21-1 with TRBJ2-7. TRBV21-1 is a documented pseudogene. The CDR3 covers 14 residues. DNA of the CDR3: TGTGCCAGCATATACAAAGGAGGTTCCTACGAGCAGTACTTC. Encoded protein: CASIYKGGSYEQYF.

The chain has TRBV18 and TRBJ1-2; D is perhaps TRBD1 (6 bases). V was shortened by 0 bases and J by 7 bases, with 12 bases between the two germline ends. CDR3 size: 14 residues. Germline lookup yields CDR1 KGHSH and CDR2 LQKENI. The CDR3 protein is CASSPPQGIIGYTF. CDR3 DNA sequence: TGTGCCAGCTCACCACCGCAGGGGATCATTGGCTACACCTTC.

This clonotype was observed a few times. V is TRBV10-2 and J is TRBJ1-5, with D possibly being TRBD1 (6 bases). The length of the CDR3 is 15 residues. V was cut by 6 bases and J by 0 bases, with 12 bases left in between. The germline gives CDR1 WSHSY, CDR2 SAAADI. CDR3 DNA: TGCGCCAGCAGGAAAAGGGACAATAGCAATCAGCCCCAGCATTTT. Translating it yields CASRKRDNSNQPQHF.

The chain employs TRBV7-9 and TRBJ1-2, with D maybe TRBD1 (5 bases). The CDR3 totals 15 residues. The V end lost 1 base, the J end lost 2 bases, and 11 bases lay between the germline ends. The V gene's germline CDR1 is SEHNR and CDR2 FQNEAQ (reference sequence). CDR3 DNA: TGTGCCAGCAGCTTAGGACAGCCGAGGAACTATGGCTACACCTTC. Protein sequence: CASSLGQPRNYGYTF.

J is TRBJ2-7 and V is TRBV27; the match to TRBD1 covers 9 bases. Germline values: CDR1 MNHEY, CDR2 SMNVEV (reference sequence). The trim removed 4 bases at V and 4 bases at J, leaving 8 bases unmatched. This CDR3 has 15 residues. CDR3 region: CASSSLQGAQYEQYF. CDR3 coding DNA: TGTGCCAGCAGTTCATTACAGGGGGCGCAATACGAGCAGTACTTC.

This clonotype was counted only a few times. The V and J genes are TRBV6-1 and TRBJ2-7; a possible D gene is TRBD2 (6 bases). CDR3 length: 14 amino acids. Germline V gives CDR1 MNHNS, CDR2 SASEGT. Trimming cost V 8 bases and J 1 base, with 15 bases left between them. CDR3 sequence reads: CASSSYGGSYEQYF. The CDR3 coding sequence is TGTGCCAGCTCGTCTTACGGGGGATCCTACGAGCAGTACTTC.

This clonotype came up a few times. The V call is TRBV20-1, the J call TRBJ2-3, with D perhaps matching TRBD2 (6 bases). The CDR3 extends over 15 amino acids. With 0 bases removed from V and 1 base from J, the gap between germline ends came to 11 bases. Germline-derived CDR1 and CDR2 are DFQATT and SNEGSKA (reference sequence). The DNA of the CDR3 is TGCAGTGCTAGAGATGCGGCTAGCGGCACAGATACGCAGTATTTT. Protein product: CSARDAASGTDTQYF.

This rearrangement joins TRBV3-1 to TRBJ2-1, with TRBD2 matching 8 bases. Looked up from germline, CDR1 is LGHDT and CDR2 is YNNKEL (reference sequence). J lost 8 bases, V lost 5 bases, and 17 bases had no gene match. The CDR3 runs 17 residues. The CDR3 is CASSSPEGSGATDEQFF. The CDR3 region has the DNA TGTGCCAGCAGCTCCCCAGAGGGTAGCGGGGCAACGGATGAGCAGTTCTTC.

V is TRBV27 and J is TRBJ1-5; D gene unclear. The V gene's germline CDR1 is MNHEY and CDR2 SMNVEV (reference sequence). This CDR3 has 14 residues. The V end was cut by 0 bases, the J end by 3 bases, with 6 bases between. The CDR3 region has the DNA TGTGCCAGCAGTTTATCAACCCACAATCAGCCCCAGCATTTT. It encodes CASSLSTHNQPQHF.

In regard to this clonotype: A much larger clone sits a single nucleotide away, making a read error possible. J is TRBJ2-7 and V is TRBV29-1; D could derive from TRBD1 or TRBD2 (5 bases each). The CDR3 runs 13 residues. From germline, CDR1 is SQVTM and CDR2 ANQGSEA. Trimming removed 7 bases at V and 1 base at J, with 14 bases between. Here the CDR3 reads CSAGTWGSYEQYF. The CDR3 DNA reads TGCAGCGCTGGGACCTGGGGGTCCTACGAGCAGTACTTC.